This paragraph reports one TCR beta chain. Its cognate antigen is unknown. The same CDR3 can be traced to other DNA sequences in this sample. Germline assignment: CDR1 SEHNR and CDR2 FQNEAQ (reference sequence). Trimming stripped 1 base from V and 5 bases from J, with 12 bases between. The CDR3 is 14 amino acids. This specimen comes from a study of OX40 agonist ivuxolimab in advanced cancers. About the study: Patients were given ivuxolimab, an antibody that agonizes OX40 (CD134). Every 2 weeks, patients received ivuxolimab intravenously, dosed at 0.01 to 10 mg/kg. General study points: Dose levels from 0.1 to 3.0 mg/kg saw CD4+ and CD8+ blood T cells expand clonally by week 6. The antigen specificity of the peripheral T cells (those that were expanded) was not determined.

Only in-frame clones appear in the TCRdb table, and some are missing; sequencing was by immunoSEQ multiplex PCR. The repertoire holds around 70,000 clones, with about 90% as singletons. This clonotype was sampled from an adult with an advanced solid tumor such as melanoma, head and neck, liver or kidney cancer. The J gene is TRBJ2-7, the V gene TRBV7-9; TRBD2 is a possible D gene (7 bases). The sample consisted of CD4+ or CD8+ T cells sorted from blood, taken in a trial of the OX40 agonist ivuxolimab. Written as DNA, the CDR3 is TGTGCCAGCAGCTTAGGGGGGGGCCGGGACGAGCAGTACTTC. Amino acids: CASSLGGGRDEQYF.